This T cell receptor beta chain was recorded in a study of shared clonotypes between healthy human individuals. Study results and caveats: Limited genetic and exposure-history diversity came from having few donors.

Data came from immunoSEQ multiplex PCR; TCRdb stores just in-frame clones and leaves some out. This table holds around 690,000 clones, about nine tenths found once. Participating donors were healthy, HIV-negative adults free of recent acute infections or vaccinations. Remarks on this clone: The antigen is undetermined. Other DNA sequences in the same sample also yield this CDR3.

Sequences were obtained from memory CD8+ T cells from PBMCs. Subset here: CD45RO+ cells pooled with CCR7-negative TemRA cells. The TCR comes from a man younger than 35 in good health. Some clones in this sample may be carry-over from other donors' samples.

The DNA of the CDR3 is TGTGCCAGCAGTTCCGCCACAGATACGCAGTATTTT. Residues: CASSSATDTQYF. The chain couples TRBV27 to TRBJ2-3; no clear D gene. The CDR3 sequence is 12 residues long. CDR1 and CDR2 from the germline V gene are MNHEY and SMNVEV (reference sequence). Trimming cost V 4 bases and J 2 bases, with 4 bases left between them.